Here is one TCR beta chain with its context. The antigen is not known. The V gene's germline CDR1 is SGHRS and CDR2 YFSETQ. Trimming stripped 0 bases from V and 4 bases from J, with 10 bases between. The CDR3 has 14 residues. The sample is drawn from a study of T-cell memory formation after mild COVID-19. Broader study findings: Among clones contracting day 15 to 85, CD4/CD8 was balanced, whereas later expanders leaned CD4+.

Researchers used 5'RACE with constant-segment primers to make TCR alpha and TCR beta cDNA libraries that carry sample barcodes and UMIs. TCRdb reprocessed the 5' RACE reads with MiXCR, giving one entry per CDR3 protein. The repertoire holds around 200,000 distinct CDR3 sequences, with roughly a tenth as singletons. The receptor comes from a man aged 18 to 30 who had mild COVID-19 (a few samples of this study predate the infection). Cell type and time point are not known. Sample: PBMCs or a T cell subset sorted from them (not recorded which). The J gene is TRBJ1-2, the V gene TRBV5-1, with a possible D match to TRBD1 (5 bases). This CDR3 reads CASSLGDYSYGYTF. CDR3 DNA: TGCGCCAGCAGCTTGGGGGACTACAGCTATGGCTACACCTTC.